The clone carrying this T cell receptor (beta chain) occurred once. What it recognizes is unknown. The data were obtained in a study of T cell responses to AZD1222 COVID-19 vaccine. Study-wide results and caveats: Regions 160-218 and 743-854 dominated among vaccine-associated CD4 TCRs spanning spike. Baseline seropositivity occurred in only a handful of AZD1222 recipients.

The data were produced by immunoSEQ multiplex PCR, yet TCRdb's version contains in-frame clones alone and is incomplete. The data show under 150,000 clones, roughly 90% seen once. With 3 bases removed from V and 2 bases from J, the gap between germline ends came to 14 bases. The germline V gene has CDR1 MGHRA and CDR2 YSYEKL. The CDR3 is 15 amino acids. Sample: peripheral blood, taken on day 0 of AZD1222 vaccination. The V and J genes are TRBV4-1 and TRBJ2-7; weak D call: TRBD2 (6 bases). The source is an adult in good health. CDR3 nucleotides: TGCGCCAGCAGCCAGCGGGACTTGGGGGCCTACGAGCAGTACTTC. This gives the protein CASSQRDLGAYEQYF.